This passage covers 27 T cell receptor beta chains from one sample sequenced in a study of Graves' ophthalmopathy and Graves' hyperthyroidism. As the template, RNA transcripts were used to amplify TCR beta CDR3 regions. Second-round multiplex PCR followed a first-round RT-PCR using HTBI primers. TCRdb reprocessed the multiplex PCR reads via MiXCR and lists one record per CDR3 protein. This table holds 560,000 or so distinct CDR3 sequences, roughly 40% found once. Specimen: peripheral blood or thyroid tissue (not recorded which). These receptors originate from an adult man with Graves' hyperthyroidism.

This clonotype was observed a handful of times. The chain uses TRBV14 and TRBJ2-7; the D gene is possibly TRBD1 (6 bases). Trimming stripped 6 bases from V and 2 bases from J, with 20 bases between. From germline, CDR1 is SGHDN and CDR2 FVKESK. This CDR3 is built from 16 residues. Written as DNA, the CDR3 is TGTGCCAGCAGTTACTCCCGGGACAACCACCCCTACGAGCAGTACTTC. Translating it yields CASSYSRDNHPYEQYF. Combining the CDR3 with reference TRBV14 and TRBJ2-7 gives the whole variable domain EAGVTQFPSHSVIEKGQTVTLRCDPISGHDNLYWYRRVMGKEIKFLLHFVKESKQDESGMPNNRFLAERTGGTYSTLKVQPAELEDSGVYFCASSYSRDNHPYEQYFGPGTRLTVT.

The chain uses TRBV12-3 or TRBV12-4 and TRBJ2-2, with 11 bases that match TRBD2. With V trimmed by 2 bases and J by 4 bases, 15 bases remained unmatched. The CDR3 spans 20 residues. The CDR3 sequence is CASSLTPTGLLAGVTGELFF. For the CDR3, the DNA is TGTGCCAGCAGTTTAACCCCGACAGGGTTACTAGCGGGAGTCACCGGGGAGCTGTTTTTT.

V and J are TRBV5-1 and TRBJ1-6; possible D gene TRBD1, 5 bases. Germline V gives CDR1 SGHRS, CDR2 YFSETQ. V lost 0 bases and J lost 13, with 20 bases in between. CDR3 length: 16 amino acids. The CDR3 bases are TGCGCCAGCAGCTTGGAGCCAGGGAGGGTCAATCAGCCCCTCCACTTT. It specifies CASSLEPGRVNQPLHF.

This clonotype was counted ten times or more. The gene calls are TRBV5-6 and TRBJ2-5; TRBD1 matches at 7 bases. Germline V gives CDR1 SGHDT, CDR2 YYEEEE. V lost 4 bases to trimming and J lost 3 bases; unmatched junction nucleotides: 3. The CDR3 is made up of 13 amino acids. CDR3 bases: TGTGCCAGCAGCCACGGGACAGAAGAGACCCAGTACTTC. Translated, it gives CASSHGTEETQYF.

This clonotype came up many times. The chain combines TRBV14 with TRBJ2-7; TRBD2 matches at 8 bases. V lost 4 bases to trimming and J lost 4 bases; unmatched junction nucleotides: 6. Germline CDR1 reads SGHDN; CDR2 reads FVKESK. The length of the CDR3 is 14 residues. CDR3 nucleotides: TGTGCCAGCAGCCTATCCGGGACTAGTTACGAGCAGTACTTC. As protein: CASSLSGTSYEQYF.

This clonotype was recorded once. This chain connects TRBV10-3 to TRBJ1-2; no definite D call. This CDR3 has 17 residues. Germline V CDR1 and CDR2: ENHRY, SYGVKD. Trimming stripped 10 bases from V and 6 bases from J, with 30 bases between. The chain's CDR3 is CASSQGLIAKGVDGYTF. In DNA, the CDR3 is TGTGCCAGCAGCCAAGGTCTAATTGCCAAGGGAGTAGATGGCTACACCTTC.

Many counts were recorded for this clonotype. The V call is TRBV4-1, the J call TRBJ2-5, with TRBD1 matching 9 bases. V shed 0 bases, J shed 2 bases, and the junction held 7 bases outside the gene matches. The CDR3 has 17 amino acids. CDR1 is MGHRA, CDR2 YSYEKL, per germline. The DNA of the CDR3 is TGCGCCAGCAGCCAAGAAAGGGACAGGGTACAGCAAGAGACCCAGTACTTC. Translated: CASSQERDRVQQETQYF.

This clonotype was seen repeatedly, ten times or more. In nucleotides, the CDR3 is TGTGCCAGCAGTGAAGCGCGGAGCCAGTACTTC. Its protein is CASSEARSQYF. This rearrangement joins TRBV2 to TRBJ2-5, with D hard to call. The CDR3 contains 11 residues. Germline V gives CDR1 SNHLY, CDR2 FYNNEI. V was cut by 0 bases and J by 10 bases, with 6 bases left in between.

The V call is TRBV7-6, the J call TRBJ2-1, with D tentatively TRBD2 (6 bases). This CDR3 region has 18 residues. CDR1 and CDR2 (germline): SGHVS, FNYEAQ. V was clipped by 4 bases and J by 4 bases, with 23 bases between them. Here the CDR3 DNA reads TGTGCCAGCAGCTCCCCCGGGGGAGAACAGGCGCTTTACAATGAGCAGTTCTTC. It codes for CASSSPGGEQALYNEQFF.

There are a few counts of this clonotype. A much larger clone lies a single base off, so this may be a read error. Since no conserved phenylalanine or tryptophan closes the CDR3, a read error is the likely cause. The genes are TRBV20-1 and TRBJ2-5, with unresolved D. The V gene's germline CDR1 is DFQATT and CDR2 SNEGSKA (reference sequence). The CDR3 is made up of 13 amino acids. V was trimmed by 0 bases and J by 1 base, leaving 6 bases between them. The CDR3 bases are TGCAGTGCTAGAGATACTTCCCAAGAGACCCAGTACCTC. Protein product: CSARDTSQETQYL.

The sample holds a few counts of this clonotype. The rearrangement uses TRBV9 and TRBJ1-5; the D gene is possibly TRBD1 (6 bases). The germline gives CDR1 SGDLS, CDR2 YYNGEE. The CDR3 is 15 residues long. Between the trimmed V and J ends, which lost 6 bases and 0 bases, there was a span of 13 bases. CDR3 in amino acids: CASTPGQISNQPQHF. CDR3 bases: TGTGCCAGCACCCCTGGACAGATTAGCAATCAGCCCCAGCATTTT. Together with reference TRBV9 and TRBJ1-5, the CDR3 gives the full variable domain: DSGVTQTPKHLITATGQRVTLRCSPRSGDLSVYWYQQSLDQGLQFLIQYYNGEERAKGNILERFSAQQFPDLHSELNLSSLELGDSALYFCASTPGQISNQPQHFGDGTRLSIL.

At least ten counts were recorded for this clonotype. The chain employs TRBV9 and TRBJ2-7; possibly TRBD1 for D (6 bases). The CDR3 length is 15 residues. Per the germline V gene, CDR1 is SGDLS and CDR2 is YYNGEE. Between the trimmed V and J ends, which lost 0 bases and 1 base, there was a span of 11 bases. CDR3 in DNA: TGTGCCAGCAGCGTAGGACCAGGGGTATCCTACGAGCAGTACTTC. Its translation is CASSVGPGVSYEQYF.

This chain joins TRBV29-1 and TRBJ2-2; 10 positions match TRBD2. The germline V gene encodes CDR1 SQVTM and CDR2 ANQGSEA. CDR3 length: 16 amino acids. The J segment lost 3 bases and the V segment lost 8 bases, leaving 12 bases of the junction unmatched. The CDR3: CSSYPGTSVDTGELFF. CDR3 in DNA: TGCAGCAGTTACCCCGGGACTAGCGTGGACACCGGGGAGCTGTTTTTT.

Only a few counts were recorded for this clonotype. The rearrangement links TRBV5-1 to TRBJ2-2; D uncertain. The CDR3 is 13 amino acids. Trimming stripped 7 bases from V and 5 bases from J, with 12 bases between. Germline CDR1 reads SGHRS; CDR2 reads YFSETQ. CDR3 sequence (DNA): TGCGCCAGCTTCCCGACAAATACCGGGGAGCTGTTTTTT. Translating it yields CASFPTNTGELFF. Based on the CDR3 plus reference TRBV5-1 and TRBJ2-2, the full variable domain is KAGVTQTPRYLIKTRGQQVTLSCSPISGHRSVSWYQQTPGQGLQFLFEYFSETQRNKGNFPGRFSGRQFSNSRSEMNVSTLELGDSALYLCASFPTNTGELFFGEGSRLTVL.

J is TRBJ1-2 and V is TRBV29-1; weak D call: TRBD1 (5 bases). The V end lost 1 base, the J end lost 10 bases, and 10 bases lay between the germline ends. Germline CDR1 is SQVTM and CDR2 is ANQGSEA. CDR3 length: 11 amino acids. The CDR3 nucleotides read TGCAGCGTTGAAGGTGGGGCCGACTACACCTTC. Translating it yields CSVEGGADYTF.

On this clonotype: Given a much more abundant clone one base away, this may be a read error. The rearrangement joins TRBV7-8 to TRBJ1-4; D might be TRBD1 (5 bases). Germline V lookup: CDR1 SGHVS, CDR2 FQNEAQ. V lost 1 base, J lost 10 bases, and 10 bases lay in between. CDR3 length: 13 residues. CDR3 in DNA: TGTGCCAGCAGCTTAGGGGGGGACGGAAAACTGTTTTTT. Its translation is CASSLGGDGKLFF.

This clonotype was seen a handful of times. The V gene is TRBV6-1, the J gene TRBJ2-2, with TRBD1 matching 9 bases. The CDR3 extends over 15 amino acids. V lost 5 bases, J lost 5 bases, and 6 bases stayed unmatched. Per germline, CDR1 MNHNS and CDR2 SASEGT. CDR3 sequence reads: CASSQQGAWTGELFF. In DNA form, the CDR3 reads TGTGCCAGCAGTCAACAGGGGGCGTGGACCGGGGAGCTGTTTTTT.

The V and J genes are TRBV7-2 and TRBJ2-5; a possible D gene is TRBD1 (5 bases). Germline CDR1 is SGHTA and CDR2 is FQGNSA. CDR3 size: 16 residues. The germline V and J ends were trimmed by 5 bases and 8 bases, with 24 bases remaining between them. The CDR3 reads CASSVAHVGAANTQYF. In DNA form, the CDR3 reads TGTGCCAGCAGCGTTGCGCATGTAGGGGCCGCGAACACCCAGTACTTC.

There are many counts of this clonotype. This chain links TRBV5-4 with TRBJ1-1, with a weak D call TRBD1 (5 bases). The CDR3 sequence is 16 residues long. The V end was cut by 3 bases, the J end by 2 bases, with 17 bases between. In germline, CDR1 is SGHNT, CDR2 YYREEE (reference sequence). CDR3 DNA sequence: TGTGCCAGCAGCTGGGGGACTAGACAGATCAACACTGAAGCTTTCTTT. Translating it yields CASSWGTRQINTEAFF.

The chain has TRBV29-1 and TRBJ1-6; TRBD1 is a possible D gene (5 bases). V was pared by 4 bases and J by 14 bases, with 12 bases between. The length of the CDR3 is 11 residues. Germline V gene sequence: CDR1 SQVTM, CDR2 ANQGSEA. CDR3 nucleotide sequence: TGCAGCGTTGGTTCAGGGCAAACCCTCCACTTT. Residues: CSVGSGQTLHF.

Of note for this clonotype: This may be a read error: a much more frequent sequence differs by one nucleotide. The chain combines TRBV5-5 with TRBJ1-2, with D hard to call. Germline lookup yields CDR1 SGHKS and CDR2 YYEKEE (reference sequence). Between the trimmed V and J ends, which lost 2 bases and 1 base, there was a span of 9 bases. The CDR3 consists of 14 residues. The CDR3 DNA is TGTGCCAGCAGCTTACAGATCCTTAACTATGGCTACACCTTC. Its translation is CASSLQILNYGYTF.

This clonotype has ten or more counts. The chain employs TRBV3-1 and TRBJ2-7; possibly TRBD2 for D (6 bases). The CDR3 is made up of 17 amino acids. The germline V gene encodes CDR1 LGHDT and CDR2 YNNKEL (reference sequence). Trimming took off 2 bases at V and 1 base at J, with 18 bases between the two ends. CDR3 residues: CASSQSLRLDRSYEQYF. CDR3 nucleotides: TGTGCCAGCAGCCAATCCCTCCGACTAGATAGGTCCTACGAGCAGTACTTC.

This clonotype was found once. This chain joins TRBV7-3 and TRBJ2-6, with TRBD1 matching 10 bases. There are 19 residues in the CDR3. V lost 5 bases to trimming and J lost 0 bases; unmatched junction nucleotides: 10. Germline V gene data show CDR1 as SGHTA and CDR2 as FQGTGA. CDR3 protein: CASSADSGQGSSGANVLTF. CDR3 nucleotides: TGTGCCAGCAGCGCGGATTCGGGACAGGGGAGCTCTGGGGCCAACGTCCTGACTTTC.

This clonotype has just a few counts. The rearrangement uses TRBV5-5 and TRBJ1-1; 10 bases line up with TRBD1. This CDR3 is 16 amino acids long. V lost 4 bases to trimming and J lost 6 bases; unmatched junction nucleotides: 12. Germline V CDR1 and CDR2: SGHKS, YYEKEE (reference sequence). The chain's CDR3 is CASSADRGAMLAEAFF. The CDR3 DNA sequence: TGTGCCAGCAGCGCGGACAGGGGGGCGATGTTGGCTGAAGCTTTCTTT.

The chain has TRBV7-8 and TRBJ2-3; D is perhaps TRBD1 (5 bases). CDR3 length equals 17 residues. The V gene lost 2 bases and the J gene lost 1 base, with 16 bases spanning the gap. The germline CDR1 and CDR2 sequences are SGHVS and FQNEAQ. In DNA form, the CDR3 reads TGTGCCAGCAGCTTAAATCTAGGGGTACCAGGCACAGATACGCAGTATTTT. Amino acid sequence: CASSLNLGVPGTDTQYF.

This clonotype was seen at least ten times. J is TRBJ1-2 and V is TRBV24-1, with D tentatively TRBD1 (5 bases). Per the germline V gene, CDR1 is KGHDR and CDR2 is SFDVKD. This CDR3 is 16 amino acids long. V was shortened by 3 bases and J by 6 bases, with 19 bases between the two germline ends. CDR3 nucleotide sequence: TGTGCCACCAGTGATCCGACAGCCAGGGATAAGGATGGCTACACCTTC. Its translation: CATSDPTARDKDGYTF.

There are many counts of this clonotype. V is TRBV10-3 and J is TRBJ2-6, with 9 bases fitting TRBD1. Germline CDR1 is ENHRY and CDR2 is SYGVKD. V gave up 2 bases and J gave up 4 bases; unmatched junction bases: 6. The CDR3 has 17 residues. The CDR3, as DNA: TGTGCCATCAGTGAGCCCACAGGGGGCTCCGGGGCCAACGTCCTGACTTTC. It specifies CAISEPTGGSGANVLTF.